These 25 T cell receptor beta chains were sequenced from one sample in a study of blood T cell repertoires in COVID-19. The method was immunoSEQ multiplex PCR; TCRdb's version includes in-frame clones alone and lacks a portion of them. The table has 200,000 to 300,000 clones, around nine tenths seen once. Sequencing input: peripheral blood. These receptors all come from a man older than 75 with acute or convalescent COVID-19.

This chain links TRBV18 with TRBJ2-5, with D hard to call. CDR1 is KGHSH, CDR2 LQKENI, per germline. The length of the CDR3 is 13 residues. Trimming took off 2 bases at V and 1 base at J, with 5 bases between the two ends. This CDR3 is CASSPNSQETQYF. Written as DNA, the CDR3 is TGTGCCAGCTCACCAAACTCCCAAGAGACCCAGTACTTC.

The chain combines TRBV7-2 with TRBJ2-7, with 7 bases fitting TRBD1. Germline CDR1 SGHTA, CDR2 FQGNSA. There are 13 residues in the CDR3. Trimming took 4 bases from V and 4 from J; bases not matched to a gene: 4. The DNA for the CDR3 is TGTGCCAGCAGCTACCAGGGGGATTACGAGCAGTACTTC. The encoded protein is CASSYQGDYEQYF.

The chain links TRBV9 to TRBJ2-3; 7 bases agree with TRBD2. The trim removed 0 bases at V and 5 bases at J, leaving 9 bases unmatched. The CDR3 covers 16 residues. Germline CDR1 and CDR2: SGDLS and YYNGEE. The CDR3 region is CASSVGGVGGRDTQYF. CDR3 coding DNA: TGTGCCAGCAGCGTAGGAGGCGTGGGGGGGAGAGATACGCAGTATTTT.

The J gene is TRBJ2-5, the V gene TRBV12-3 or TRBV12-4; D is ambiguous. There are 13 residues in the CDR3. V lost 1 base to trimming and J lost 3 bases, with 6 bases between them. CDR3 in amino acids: CASSLGLKETQYF. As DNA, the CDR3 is TGTGCCAGCAGTTTAGGTCTTAAAGAGACCCAGTACTTC.

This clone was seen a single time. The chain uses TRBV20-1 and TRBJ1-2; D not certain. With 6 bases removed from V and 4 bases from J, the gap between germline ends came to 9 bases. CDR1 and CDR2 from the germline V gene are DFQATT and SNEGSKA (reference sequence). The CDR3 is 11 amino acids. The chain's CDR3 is CSARTVYGYTF. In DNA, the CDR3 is TGCAGTGCCAGGACTGTCTATGGCTACACCTTC.

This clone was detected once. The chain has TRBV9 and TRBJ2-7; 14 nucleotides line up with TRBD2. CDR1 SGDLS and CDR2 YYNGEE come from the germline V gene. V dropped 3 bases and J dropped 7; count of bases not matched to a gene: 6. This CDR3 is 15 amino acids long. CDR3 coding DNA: TGTGCCAGCAGCGCGGGACTAGCGGGGGAGAGGGAGCAGTACTTC. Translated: CASSAGLAGEREQYF.

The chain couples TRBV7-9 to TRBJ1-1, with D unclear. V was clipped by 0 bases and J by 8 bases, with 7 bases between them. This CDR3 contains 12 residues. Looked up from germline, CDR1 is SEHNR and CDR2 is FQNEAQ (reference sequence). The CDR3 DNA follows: TGTGCCAGCAGCTTAGCCGGCAGGGAAGCTTTCTTT. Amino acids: CASSLAGREAFF.

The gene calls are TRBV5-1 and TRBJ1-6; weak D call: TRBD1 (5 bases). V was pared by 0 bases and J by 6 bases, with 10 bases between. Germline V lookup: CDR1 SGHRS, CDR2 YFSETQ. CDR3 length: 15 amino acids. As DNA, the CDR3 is TGCGCCAGCAGCTTGGTTTGGGGCCCTAATTCACCCCTCCACTTT. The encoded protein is CASSLVWGPNSPLHF.

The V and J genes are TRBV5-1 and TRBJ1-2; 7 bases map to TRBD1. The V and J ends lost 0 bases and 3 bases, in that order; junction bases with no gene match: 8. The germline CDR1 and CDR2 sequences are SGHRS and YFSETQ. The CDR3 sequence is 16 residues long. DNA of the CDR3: TGCGCCAGCAGCTTGGTTGCAGGGGGTATGGACTATGGCTACACCTTC. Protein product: CASSLVAGGMDYGYTF.

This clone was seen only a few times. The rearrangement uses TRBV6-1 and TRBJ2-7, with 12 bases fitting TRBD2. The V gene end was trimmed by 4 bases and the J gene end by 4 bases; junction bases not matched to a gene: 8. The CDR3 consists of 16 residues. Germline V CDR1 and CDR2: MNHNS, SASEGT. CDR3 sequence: CASSGLGLAGTYEQYF. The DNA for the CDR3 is TGTGCCAGCAGTGGCCTCGGACTAGCGGGAACATACGAGCAGTACTTC.

CDR3 bases: TGTGCCAGCGGACCGGGACTAGCGGTAACTGGGGCCAACGTCCTGACTTTC. This encodes CASGPGLAVTGANVLTF. The chain is built from TRBV5-4 and TRBJ2-6, with 11 nucleotides matching TRBD2. J was trimmed by 2 bases and V by 7 bases; bases with no gene match: 8. Germline V gives CDR1 SGHNT, CDR2 YYREEE (reference sequence). CDR3 length equals 17 residues.

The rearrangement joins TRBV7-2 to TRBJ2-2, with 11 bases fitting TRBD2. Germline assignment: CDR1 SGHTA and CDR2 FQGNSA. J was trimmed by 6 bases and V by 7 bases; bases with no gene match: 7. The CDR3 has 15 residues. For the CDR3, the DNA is TGTGCCAGCACCGAACTAGCGGGGGTTTCCGGGGAGCTGTTTTTT. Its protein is CASTELAGVSGELFF.

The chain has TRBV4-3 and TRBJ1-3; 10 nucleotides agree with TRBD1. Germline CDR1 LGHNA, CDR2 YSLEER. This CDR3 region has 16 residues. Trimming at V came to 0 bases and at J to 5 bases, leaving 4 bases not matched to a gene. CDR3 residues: CASSQDTGQGRNTIYF. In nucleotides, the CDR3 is TGCGCCAGCAGCCAAGATACGGGACAGGGGAGAAACACCATATATTTT.

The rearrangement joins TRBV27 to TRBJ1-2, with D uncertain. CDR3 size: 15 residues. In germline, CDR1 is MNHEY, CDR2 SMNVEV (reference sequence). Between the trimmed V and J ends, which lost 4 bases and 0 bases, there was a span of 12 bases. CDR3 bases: TGTGCCAGCAGTTCTCATGCGGGGTCTAACTATGGCTACACCTTC. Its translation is CASSSHAGSNYGYTF.

CDR3: CASSGQGRGETQYF. The CDR3 coding sequence is TGTGCCAGCAGCGGACAGGGTAGGGGAGAGACCCAGTACTTC. The chain recombines TRBV6-5 with TRBJ2-5; 8 bases align to TRBD1. This CDR3 contains 14 residues. The junction had 7 bases not matched to a gene; V was cut back by 6 bases and J by 4 bases. The germline V gene has CDR1 MNHEY and CDR2 SVGAGI.

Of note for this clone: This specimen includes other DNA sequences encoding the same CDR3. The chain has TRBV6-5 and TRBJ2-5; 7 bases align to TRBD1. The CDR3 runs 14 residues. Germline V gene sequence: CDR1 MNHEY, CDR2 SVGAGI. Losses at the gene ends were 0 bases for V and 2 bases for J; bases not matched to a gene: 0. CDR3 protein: CASSYSTGQETQYF. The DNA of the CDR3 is TGTGCCAGCAGTTACTCGACAGGGCAAGAGACCCAGTACTTC.

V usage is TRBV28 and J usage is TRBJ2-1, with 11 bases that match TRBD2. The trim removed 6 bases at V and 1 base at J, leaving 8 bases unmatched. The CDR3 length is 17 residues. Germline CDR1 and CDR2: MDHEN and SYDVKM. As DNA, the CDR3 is TGTGCCAGCAGCTCTCCGACTAGCGGGGCTTCCTACAATGAGCAGTTCTTC. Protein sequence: CASSSPTSGASYNEQFF.

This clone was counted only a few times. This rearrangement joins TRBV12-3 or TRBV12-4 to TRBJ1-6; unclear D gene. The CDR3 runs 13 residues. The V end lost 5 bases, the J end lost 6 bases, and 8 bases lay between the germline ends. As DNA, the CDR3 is TGTGCCAGCAGTCCCACAAGTAATTCACCCCTCCACTTT. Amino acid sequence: CASSPTSNSPLHF.

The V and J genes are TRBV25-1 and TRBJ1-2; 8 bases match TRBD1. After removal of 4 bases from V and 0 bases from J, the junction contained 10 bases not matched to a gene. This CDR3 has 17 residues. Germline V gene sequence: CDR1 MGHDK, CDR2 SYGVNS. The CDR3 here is CASSATTGVKANYGYTF. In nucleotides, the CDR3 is TGTGCCAGCAGTGCTACGACAGGGGTTAAAGCTAACTATGGCTACACCTTC.

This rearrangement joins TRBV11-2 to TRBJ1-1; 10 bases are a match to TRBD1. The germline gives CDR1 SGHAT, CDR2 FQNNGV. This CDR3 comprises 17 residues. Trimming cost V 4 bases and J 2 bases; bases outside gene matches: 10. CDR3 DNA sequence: TGTGCCAGCAGCTCGCCGGACAGGGGGAGGAGTAACACTGAAGCTTTCTTT. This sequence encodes CASSSPDRGRSNTEAFF.

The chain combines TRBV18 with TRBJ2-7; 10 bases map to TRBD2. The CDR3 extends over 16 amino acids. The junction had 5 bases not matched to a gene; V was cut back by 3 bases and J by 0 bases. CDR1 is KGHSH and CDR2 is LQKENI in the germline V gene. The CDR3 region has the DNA TGTGCCAGCTCACCCACAGCTAGCGGGAGCTCCTACGAGCAGTACTTC. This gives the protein CASSPTASGSSYEQYF.

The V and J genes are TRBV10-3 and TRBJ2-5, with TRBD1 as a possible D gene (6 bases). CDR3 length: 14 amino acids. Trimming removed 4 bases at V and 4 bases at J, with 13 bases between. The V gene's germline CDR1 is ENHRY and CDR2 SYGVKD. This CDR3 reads CAISGGQGLETQYF. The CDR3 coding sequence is TGTGCCATCAGTGGGGGGCAGGGGCTAGAGACCCAGTACTTC.

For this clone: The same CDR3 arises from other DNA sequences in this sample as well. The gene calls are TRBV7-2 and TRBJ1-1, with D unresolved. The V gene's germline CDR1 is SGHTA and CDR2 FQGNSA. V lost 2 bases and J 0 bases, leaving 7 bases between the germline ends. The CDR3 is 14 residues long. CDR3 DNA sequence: TGTGCCAGCAGCTTATCGGGGATGAACACTGAAGCTTTCTTT. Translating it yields CASSLSGMNTEAFF.

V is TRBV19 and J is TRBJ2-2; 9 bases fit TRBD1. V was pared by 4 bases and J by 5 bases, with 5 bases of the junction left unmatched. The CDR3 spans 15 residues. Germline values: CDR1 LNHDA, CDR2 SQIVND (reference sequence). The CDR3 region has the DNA TGTGCCAGTAGTACACAGGGGGCCAGAACCGGGGAGCTGTTTTTT. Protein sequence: CASSTQGARTGELFF. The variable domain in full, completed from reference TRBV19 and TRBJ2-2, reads DGGITQSPKYLFRKEGQNVTLSCEQNLNHDAMYWYRQDPGQGLRLIYYSQIVNDFQKGDIAEGYSVSREKKESFPLTVTSAQKNPTAFYLCASSTQGARTGELFFGEGSRLTVL.

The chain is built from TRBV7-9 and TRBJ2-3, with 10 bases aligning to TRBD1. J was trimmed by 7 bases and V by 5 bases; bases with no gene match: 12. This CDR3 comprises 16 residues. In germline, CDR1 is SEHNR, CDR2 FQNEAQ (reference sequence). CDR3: CASSIRGTGVLNTQYF. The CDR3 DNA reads TGTGCCAGCAGCATACGAGGGACAGGGGTCCTGAATACGCAGTATTTT.